This T cell receptor (beta chain) derives from a study of long-term antiretroviral therapy in people with HIV. The study, taken as a whole, reports: The study found narrower CDR3 length ranges in HIV repertoires than in controls. Despite increasing after ART, diversity remained lower than that of transplant donor controls.

This CDR3 is built from 13 residues. Germline CDR1 and CDR2: MRHNA and SNTAGT. The V end lost 6 bases, the J end lost 1 base, and 9 bases lay between the germline ends. With survey level as its setting, the immunoSEQ assay was v3.0. Generated by immunoSEQ multiplex PCR, the TCRdb table keeps only in-frame clones and is missing some. The sample has some 22,000 clones, about 88% seen once; the top ten hold around 6.5%. As concerns this clone: Its cognate antigen is unknown.

The V gene is TRBV6-4, the J gene TRBJ1-1; D uncertain. Sequences were derived from unsorted PBMCs, sampled 0.6 years after starting antiretroviral therapy. The TCR comes from a man in his 60s with HIV. The CDR3, as DNA: TGTGCCAGCAGCCTCGAAGCGAACACTGAAGCTTTCTTT. Its translation: CASSLEANTEAFF.